Listed below are T cell receptor beta chains from one sample, sequenced in a study of T cell clones after liver transplantation. Repertoires were generated with immunoSEQ multiplex PCR, while TCRdb's copy carries only in-frame clones and drops some. The data show 24,000 or so clones, 55% to 70% seen once. The sample here was CD4+ T cells from blood, taken before liver transplant. Receptors were obtained from a human donor who received a liver transplant. The CDR3 runs from the conserved cysteine through the conserved F or W. A D gene is named only where the DNA matches it firmly. The size field is filled for only some rows; it gives once, few, many or a size class.

V	D	J	size	CDR3	DNA
TRBV7-9	TRBD2	TRBJ2-1	few	CASSPIPTSGSYNEQFF	TGTGCCAGCAGCCCCATCCCGACTAGCGGCTCCTACAATGAGCAGTTCTTC
TRBV30	TRBD1	TRBJ1-4	NA	CAWSDTGANEKLFF	TGTGCCTGGAGCGACACAGGGGCTAATGAAAAACTGTTTTTT
TRBV19	NA	TRBJ2-7	NA	CASRDRTYEQYF	TGTGCCAGTAGGGACAGAACCTACGAGCAGTACTTC
TRBV18	TRBD1	TRBJ1-2	NA	CASSRSAGTESGYTF	TGTGCCAGCTCACGATCGGCAGGGACAGAGAGTGGCTACACCTTC
TRBV29-1	TRBD1	TRBJ1-5	few	CSVGTGLNQPQHF	TGCAGCGTTGGGACAGGCCTTAATCAGCCCCAGCATTTT
TRBV6-1	NA	TRBJ2-4	once	CASTAKNIQYF	TGTGCCAGCACAGCCAAAAACATTCAGTACTTC
TRBV5-1	TRBD1	TRBJ1-6	few	CASSLGQGAKNSPLHF	TGCGCCAGCAGCTTGGGACAGGGGGCGAAGAATTCACCCCTCCACTTT
TRBV29-1	TRBD1	TRBJ1-1	NA	CSADRGGNTEAFF	TGCAGCGCGGACAGGGGGGGGAACACTGAAGCTTTCTTT
TRBV30	TRBD1	TRBJ1-1	NA	CAWNRQGGSEAFF	TGTGCCTGGAATAGACAGGGTGGGTCTGAAGCTTTCTTT
TRBV11-3	NA	TRBJ2-3	NA	CASSLISLASDTQYF	TGTGCCAGCAGCTTAATTAGTCTAGCGTCAGATACGCAGTATTTT
TRBV30	TRBD2	TRBJ2-7	NA	CAWQRDSYEQYF	TGTGCCTGGCAGCGGGACTCCTACGAGCAGTACTTC
TRBV6-6	NA	TRBJ1-5	NA	CASSGRRQPQHF	TGTGCCAGCAGTGGAAGGCGACAGCCCCAGCATTTT
TRBV11-1	TRBD1	TRBJ2-7	NA	CASSFSQGAVEQYF	TGTGCCAGCAGCTTTTCGCAGGGGGCCGTCGAGCAGTACTTC
TRBV2	NA	TRBJ2-2	NA	CASSEWGFRTLANTGELFF	TGTGCCAGCAGTGAATGGGGTTTCCGGACACTTGCGAACACCGGGGAGCTGTTTTTT
TRBV5-4	NA	TRBJ2-7	NA	CASSLAASFSYEQYF	TGTGCCAGCAGCTTGGCCGCTAGCTTCTCCTACGAGCAGTACTTC
TRBV14	NA	TRBJ2-2	few	CASREDMGELFF	TGTGCCAGCAGGGAGGACATGGGGGAGCTGTTTTTT
TRBV19	NA	TRBJ1-2	NA	CASKEGRNYGYTF	TGTGCCAGTAAAGAGGGCAGAAACTATGGCTACACCTTC
TRBV4-3	TRBD2	TRBJ2-1	NA	CASSQRGGSEQFF	TGCGCCAGCAGCCAACGGGGGGGAAGTGAGCAGTTCTTC
TRBV4-1	NA	TRBJ2-7	once	CASSPQDSPYEQYF	TGCGCCAGCAGCCCTCAGGACAGCCCCTACGAGCAGTACTTC
TRBV7-2	NA	TRBJ2-5	NA	CASSSVHATGEETQYF	TGTGCCAGCAGCTCCGTACACGCAACAGGAGAGGAGACCCAGTACTTC
TRBV2	NA	TRBJ2-1	NA	CASSEDWGRGENEQFF	TGTGCCAGCAGTGAAGATTGGGGTAGAGGGGAGAATGAGCAGTTCTTC
TRBV7-8	NA	TRBJ1-2	NA	CASSFSGDYGYTF	TGTGCCAGCAGCTTTTCGGGCGACTATGGCTACACCTTC
TRBV30	TRBD2	TRBJ2-7	few	CAWSPPPRLAVTYEQYF	TGTGCCTGGAGTCCACCTCCCAGACTAGCGGTAACCTACGAGCAGTACTTC
TRBV19	TRBD1	TRBJ1-2	NA	CASSNRDSYGGYTF	TGTGCCAGTAGTAATCGGGACAGTTACGGTGGCTACACCTTC
TRBV6-1	TRBD2	TRBJ2-5	NA	CASSELSGGAVGETQYF	TGTGCCAGCAGTGAATTGAGCGGGGGGGCGGTTGGTGAGACCCAGTACTTC
TRBV19	TRBD1	TRBJ1-2	NA	CASSPLQGASFGYTF	TGTGCCAGTAGTCCACTTCAGGGGGCGTCTTTTGGCTACACCTTC
TRBV6-5	NA	TRBJ2-3	once	CASRTLAEGTDTQYF	TGTGCCAGCAGGACCTTAGCGGAAGGCACAGATACGCAGTATTTT
TRBV19	TRBD1	TRBJ2-3	NA	CASSPGTEFTDTQYF	TGTGCCAGTAGTCCCGGGACAGAATTCACAGATACGCAGTATTTT
TRBV15	TRBD1	TRBJ1-2	NA	CATSRGRTGSGGYTF	TGTGCCACCAGCAGAGGACGGACAGGGTCTGGCGGCTACACCTTC